There are many counts of the clone carrying this T cell receptor beta chain. The library labeled individual cDNA molecules by adding unique molecular identifiers to them. TCRdb processed the RACE reads anew with MiXCR; each CDR3 protein has one entry. Of around 300,000 distinct CDR3 sequences detected, around 7% appear once; the ten largest clones hold roughly 8%. V dropped 9 bases and J dropped 2 bases, with 12 bases sitting between them. CDR1 is SGHAT, CDR2 FQDESV, per germline (reference sequence). This CDR3 is built from 13 residues. The time point was: patch test 1, 2 weeks after DPC sensitization. Sample treatment: therapeutic diphenylcyclopropenone sensitization with weekly scalp DPC. The data were taken from a study of human T cells and chemical hapten exposure.

This TCR was sampled from a woman in her late teens or twenties with alopecia areata. Some clones in this sample may be carry-over from other donors' samples. This specimen was whole blood, taken in connection with sensitization to the hapten diphenylcyclopropenone (DPC). The genes are TRBV11-1 and TRBJ2-3, with D possibly being TRBD2 (5 bases). The CDR3 DNA reads TGTGCCAGTCAGGACGGGGACACAGATACGCAGTATTTT. This sequence encodes CASQDGDTDTQYF.